The 20 T cell receptor beta chains given below trace back to one sample, sequenced in a study of blood T cell repertoires in COVID-19. Libraries were prepared by immunoSEQ multiplex PCR; TCRdb keeps only in-frame clonotypes and omits some of them. The table includes about 140,000 clones, 88% detected once. Sequencing was performed on peripheral blood. These receptor sequences come from a man in his 70s with acute or convalescent COVID-19.

This clone was found once. The chain recombines TRBV5-4 with TRBJ1-5; D is perhaps TRBD1 (6 bases). Germline V lookup: CDR1 SGHNT, CDR2 YYREEE (reference sequence). V dropped 0 bases and J dropped 4 bases, with 11 bases sitting between them. This CDR3 contains 15 residues. CDR3 residues: CASSLGTGINQPQHF. DNA of the CDR3: TGTGCCAGCAGCTTGGGAACAGGGATAAATCAGCCCCAGCATTTT.

This rearrangement joins TRBV28 to TRBJ2-7; TRBD1 aligns across 8 bases. The germline CDR1 and CDR2 sequences are MDHEN and SYDVKM. V shed 5 bases and J 2 bases; nucleotides not matched to a gene: 8. This CDR3 spans 15 amino acids. Here the CDR3 DNA reads TGTGCCAGCAGTCCACAGGGGGTCGGAACCTACGAGCAGTACTTC. Its protein is CASSPQGVGTYEQYF.

The chain uses TRBV5-4 and TRBJ2-5; 7 bases fit TRBD1. The CDR3 has 15 amino acids. The germline V gene encodes CDR1 SGHNT and CDR2 YYREEE (reference sequence). V trimming: 2 bases; J trimming: 1 base; junction bases outside the gene matches: 5. CDR3 amino acids: CASSFRDRSQETQYF. The CDR3 DNA reads TGTGCCAGCAGCTTCCGGGACAGAAGCCAAGAGACCCAGTACTTC.

The rearrangement links TRBV7-8 to TRBJ1-4; 8 bases align to TRBD1. CDR1 SGHVS and CDR2 FQNEAQ come from the germline V gene. V shed 5 bases, J shed 11 bases, and the junction held 16 bases outside the gene matches. The CDR3 length is 16 residues. As DNA, the CDR3 is TGTGCCAGCAGCGTAACTTCCAGGGGGCTGAGCGGGAAACTGTTTTTT. This sequence encodes CASSVTSRGLSGKLFF.

This chain links TRBV5-5 with TRBJ1-2; D is ambiguous. Trimming left V 1 base short and J 8 bases short, with 9 bases between. This CDR3 comprises 12 residues. CDR1 SGHKS and CDR2 YYEKEE come from the germline V gene (reference sequence). The CDR3 loop reads CASSLYGEGYTF. The CDR3 coding sequence is TGTGCCAGCAGCTTGTACGGAGAAGGCTACACCTTC.

The chain employs TRBV11-1 and TRBJ2-2; 7 nucleotides line up with TRBD1. This CDR3 has 16 residues. J lost 5 bases, V lost 1 base, and 7 bases had no gene match. From germline, CDR1 is SGHAT and CDR2 FQDESV (reference sequence). CDR3 in amino acids: CASSLEGGLTTGELFF. For the CDR3, the DNA is TGTGCCAGCAGCTTAGAAGGGGGCTTAACGACCGGGGAGCTGTTTTTT.

This chain connects TRBV5-1 to TRBJ2-3, with a weak D call TRBD1 (5 bases). Germline CDR1 and CDR2: SGHRS and YFSETQ. V dropped 6 bases and J dropped 2 bases, with 10 bases sitting between them. The length of the CDR3 is 13 residues. CDR3 DNA: TGCGCCAGCACCCCGACAGACACAGATACGCAGTATTTT. Its protein is CASTPTDTDTQYF.

V is TRBV4-1 and J is TRBJ1-1; D ambiguous. This CDR3 spans 14 amino acids. Per germline, CDR1 MGHRA and CDR2 YSYEKL. Between the trimmed V and J ends, which lost 5 bases and 1 base, there was a span of 11 bases. The CDR3 reads CASSSRLENTEAFF. The DNA for the CDR3 is TGCGCCAGCAGCTCCCGACTGGAGAACACTGAAGCTTTCTTT.

This sequence joins TRBV19 and TRBJ2-2, with TRBD1 as a possible D gene (6 bases). Trimming took off 3 bases at V and 4 bases at J, with 15 bases between the two ends. CDR3 length equals 16 residues. The germline V gene has CDR1 LNHDA and CDR2 SQIVND (reference sequence). CDR3 nucleotides: TGTGCCAGTAGTATTCACGGGCCAGGGGCCACCGGGGAGCTGTTTTTT. The encoded protein is CASSIHGPGATGELFF.

This chain connects TRBV25-1 to TRBJ1-3, with TRBD1 matching 10 bases. The V gene end was trimmed by 6 bases and the J gene end by 4 bases; junction bases not matched to a gene: 3. The CDR3 is 14 residues long. Per germline, CDR1 MGHDK and CDR2 SYGVNS. This chain's CDR3 is CASSDRGRGNTIYF. The DNA of the CDR3 is TGTGCCAGCAGCGACAGGGGGCGCGGAAACACCATATATTTT.

The V gene is TRBV6-5, the J gene TRBJ2-5; possible D gene TRBD2, 5 bases. The CDR3 runs 15 residues. V gave up 2 bases and J gave up 4 bases, with 14 bases separating them. Germline-derived CDR1 and CDR2 are MNHEY and SVGAGI. The DNA for the CDR3 is TGTGCCAGCAGTTACGAGGGTCGGCAGAGAGAGACCCAGTACTTC. It yields the protein CASSYEGRQRETQYF.

The gene calls are TRBV6-5 and TRBJ1-2; 8 positions match TRBD1. Germline CDR1 MNHEY, CDR2 SVGAGI. This CDR3 has 13 residues. Trimming took 5 bases from V and 10 from J; bases not matched to a gene: 9. The CDR3 loop reads CASSKDRDGFYTF. The CDR3 DNA follows: TGTGCCAGCAGTAAGGACAGGGATGGTTTCTACACCTTC.

The chain recombines TRBV18 with TRBJ2-7; D is possibly TRBD1 (5 bases). CDR3 length equals 15 residues. Germline CDR1 KGHSH, CDR2 LQKENI. The V gene lost 1 base and the J gene lost 4 bases, with 14 bases spanning the gap. The CDR3 sequence is CASSPRTPEFYEQYF. As DNA, the CDR3 is TGTGCCAGCTCACCACGGACACCTGAATTTTACGAGCAGTACTTC.

J is TRBJ2-2 and V is TRBV19, with D possibly TRBD1 on 6 matching bases. Germline CDR1 reads LNHDA; CDR2 reads SQIVND (reference sequence). The CDR3 sequence is 15 residues long. The V gene lost 6 bases and the J gene lost 8 bases, with 19 bases spanning the gap. CDR3 protein: CASRGDNLVGGELFF. As DNA, the CDR3 is TGTGCCAGTAGAGGGGACAATCTCGTTGGGGGGGAGCTGTTTTTT. The full variable domain, its missing parts supplied by reference TRBV19 and TRBJ2-2, is DGGITQSPKYLFRKEGQNVTLSCEQNLNHDAMYWYRQDPGQGLRLIYYSQIVNDFQKGDIAEGYSVSREKKESFPLTVTSAQKNPTAFYLCASRGDNLVGGELFFGEGSRLTVL.

V usage is TRBV25-1 and J usage is TRBJ2-4; 10 nucleotides match TRBD2. Germline V gene sequence: CDR1 MGHDK, CDR2 SYGVNS. With 5 bases clipped from V and 1 base from J, the junction kept 8 bases outside the gene matches. CDR3 length: 17 amino acids. CDR3 in amino acids: CASSSASGGVAKNIQYF. CDR3 nucleotide sequence: TGTGCCAGCAGTTCGGCTAGCGGGGGCGTCGCCAAAAACATTCAGTACTTC.

The genes are TRBV18 and TRBJ1-2; unclear D gene. Looked up from germline, CDR1 is KGHSH and CDR2 is LQKENI. The length of the CDR3 is 17 residues. Trimming stripped 0 bases from V and 2 bases from J, with 16 bases between. For the CDR3, the DNA is TGTGCCAGCTCACCACCTGGTTGGGCAGGTGGAAACTATGGCTACACCTTC. Protein product: CASSPPGWAGGNYGYTF.

The V gene is TRBV29-1, the J gene TRBJ1-4, with unresolved D. There are 12 residues in the CDR3. Germline V lookup: CDR1 SQVTM, CDR2 ANQGSEA. V lost 7 bases, J lost 7 bases, and 13 bases lay in between. CDR3 bases: TGCAGCGCCCGGCTTGAGGGTGAAAAACTGTTTTTT. It codes for CSARLEGEKLFF. Drawing the rest from reference TRBV29-1 and TRBJ1-4, the complete variable domain is SAVISQKPSRDICQRGTSLTIQCQVDSQVTMMFWYRQQPGQSLTLIATANQGSEATYESGFVIDKFPISRPNLTFSTLTVSNMSPEDSSIYLCSARLEGEKLFFGSGTQLSVL.

This chain connects TRBV7-9 to TRBJ1-2; D is unresolved. CDR1 is SEHNR, CDR2 FQNEAQ, per germline (reference sequence). The length of the CDR3 is 11 residues. Deletions cut 3 bases from V and 7 bases from J, with 6 bases between. CDR3 region: CASSFRVGYTF. As DNA, the CDR3 is TGTGCCAGCAGCTTCCGAGTTGGCTACACCTTC.

This chain's CDR3 is CASSLDSGVEQYF. Here the CDR3 DNA reads TGTGCCAGCAGCTTAGACTCAGGGGTCGAGCAGTACTTC. This rearrangement joins TRBV11-2 to TRBJ2-7, with a weak D call TRBD1 (6 bases). Deletions cut 0 bases from V and 6 bases from J, with 9 bases between. Germline V gene sequence: CDR1 SGHAT, CDR2 FQNNGV. This CDR3 spans 13 amino acids.

This sequence joins TRBV27 and TRBJ1-2, with 8 positions matching TRBD1. J gave up 3 bases and V 0 bases, and 3 bases lay outside the gene matches. Germline V gene data show CDR1 as MNHEY and CDR2 as SMNVEV (reference sequence). CDR3 length: 15 amino acids. CDR3 in DNA: TGTGCCAGCAGTTTATCCAGGGGACAGGACTATGGCTACACCTTC. It specifies CASSLSRGQDYGYTF.